This record covers a single T cell receptor beta chain. Under the authors' procedure: Amplification of reference gene primers was used by the study to estimate nucleated cell counts. Here immunoSEQ multiplex PCR was the method, and the copy in TCRdb shows in-frame clones only, minus some. The V and J calls and clone size come from that table; D and trimming were worked out from the DNA. This repertoire shows about 150,000 clones, roughly four fifths found once; its top ten account for 7% to 10%. The record originates from a study of blood T cell repertoires in COVID-19. Looking at the study overall: Spain, Italy and the United States supplied samples that represented acute and convalescent COVID-19. PBMCs, B-cell-depleted T cells, or T cells provided the cDNA or gDNA that made up the material.

The CDR3 spans 18 residues. The V gene lost 1 base and the J gene lost 4 bases, with 22 bases spanning the gap. Germline V CDR1 and CDR2: LGHDT, YNNKEL (reference sequence). Sequenced: peripheral blood. This rearrangement joins TRBV3-1 (or the pseudogene TRBV3-2) to TRBJ1-2, with a possible D match to TRBD1 (6 bases). The TCR originated in a human donor with acute or convalescent COVID-19. The donor label of this sample is uncertain. CDR3 sequence (DNA): TGTGCCAGCAGCCAAGCGAGGTTTACCGGGACACGGACCTATGGCTACACCTTC. It yields the protein CASSQARFTGTRTYGYTF.